The clone carrying this T cell receptor (beta chain) is medium-sized in the sample. These data come from a study of graft-versus-host responses after intestinal transplantation. Produced via immunoSEQ multiplex PCR; TCRdb's table is partial and in-frame only. The repertoire holds roughly 7,800 clones, with roughly 29% as singletons. CDR1 is SGHDT and CDR2 is YYEEEE in the germline V gene. The CDR3 sequence is 15 residues long. The V end was cut by 0 bases, the J end by 3 bases, with 10 bases between. This sequence joins TRBV5-6 and TRBJ1-5, with a tentative D call TRBD1 (5 bases). The sequence derives from a human patient who received an intestinal transplant. Material: alloreactive CD4+ T cells from a mixed lymphocyte reaction culture, obtained before intestinal transplant. The sample's subset: CFSE-low proliferating T cells sorted from roughly 6-day pre-transplant mixed lymphocyte reaction (GvH or HvG direction). This CDR3 reads CASSLGQGNNQPQHF. In DNA form, the CDR3 reads TGTGCCAGCAGCTTGGGGCAGGGTAACAATCAGCCCCAGCATTTT. Using reference TRBV5-6 and TRBJ1-5 for the parts outside the CDR3, the full variable domain is DAGVTQSPTHLIKTRGQQVTLRCSPKSGHDTVSWYQQALGQGPQFIFQYYEEEERQRGNFPDRFSGHQFPNYSSELNVNALLLGDSALYLCASSLGQGNNQPQHFGDGTRLSIL.